The 2 T cell receptor beta chains presented below share a single source sample, sequenced in a study of blood T cells in healthy people across ages. A J-beta primer mix and a sample-barcoded 5' primer were used in a second PCR of about 7 to 12 cycles. From the 5' RACE reads, TCRdb called clonotypes with MiXCR, one entry per CDR3 protein. The sample has about 690,000 distinct CDR3 sequences; around 38% are singletons. The sequencing sample was made of blood. The receptors were gathered from an elderly man in good health.

The rearrangement uses TRBV10-1 and TRBJ2-5; 7 nucleotides agree with TRBD2. TRBJ2-7 matches the DNA end more closely, so the J call is doubtful. Germline assignment: CDR1 WNHNN and CDR2 SYGVQD (reference sequence). The CDR3 has 15 amino acids. For the CDR3, the DNA is TGCGCCAGCAGTGAGATCCCAAGCGGGGCCTACGAGCAGTACTTC. It specifies CASSEIPSGAYEQYF.

The chain carries TRBV7-9 and TRBJ2-2; TRBD1 or TRBD2 may be the D gene (5 bases each). Trimming took off 5 bases at V and 9 bases at J, with 13 bases between the two ends. The germline CDR1 and CDR2 sequences are SEHNR and FQNEAQ (reference sequence). The CDR3 length is 13 residues. This CDR3 reads CASSQRTGRELFF. The CDR3 region has the DNA TGTGCCAGCAGCCAACGGACGGGACGGGAGCTGTTTTTT.